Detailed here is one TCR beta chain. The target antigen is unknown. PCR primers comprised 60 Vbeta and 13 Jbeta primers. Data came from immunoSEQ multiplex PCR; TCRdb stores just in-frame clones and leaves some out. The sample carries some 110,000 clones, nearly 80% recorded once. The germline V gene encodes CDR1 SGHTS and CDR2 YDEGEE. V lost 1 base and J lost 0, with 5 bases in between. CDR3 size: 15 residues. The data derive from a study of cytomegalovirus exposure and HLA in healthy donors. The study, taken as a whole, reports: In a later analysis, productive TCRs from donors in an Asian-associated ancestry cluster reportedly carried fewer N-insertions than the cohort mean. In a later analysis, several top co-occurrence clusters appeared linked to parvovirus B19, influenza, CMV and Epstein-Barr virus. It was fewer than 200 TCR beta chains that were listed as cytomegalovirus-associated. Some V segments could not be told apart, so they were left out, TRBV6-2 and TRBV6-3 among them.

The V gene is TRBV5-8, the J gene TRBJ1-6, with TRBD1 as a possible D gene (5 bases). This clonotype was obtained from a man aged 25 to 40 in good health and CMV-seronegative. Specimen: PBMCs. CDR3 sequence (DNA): TGTGCCAGCAGCTTGCAGGGCTCCTATAATTCACCCCTCCACTTT. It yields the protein CASSLQGSYNSPLHF. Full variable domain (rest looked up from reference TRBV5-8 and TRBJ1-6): EAGVTQSPTHLIKTRGQQATLRCSPISGHTSVYWYQQALGLGLQFLLWYDEGEERNRGNFPPRFSGRQFPNYSSELNVNALELEDSALYLCASSLQGSYNSPLHFGNGTRLTVT.